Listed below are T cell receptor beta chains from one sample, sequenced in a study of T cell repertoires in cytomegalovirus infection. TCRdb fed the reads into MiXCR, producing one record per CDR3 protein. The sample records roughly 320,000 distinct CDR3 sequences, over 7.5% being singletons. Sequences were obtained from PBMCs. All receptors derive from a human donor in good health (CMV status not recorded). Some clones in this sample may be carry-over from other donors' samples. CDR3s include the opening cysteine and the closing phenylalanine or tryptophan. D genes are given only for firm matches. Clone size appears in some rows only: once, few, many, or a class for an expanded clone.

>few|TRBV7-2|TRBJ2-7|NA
CASSRSVGRVYEQYF
TGTGCCAGCAGCCGCTCAGTCGGCAGGGTTTACGAGCAGTACTTC
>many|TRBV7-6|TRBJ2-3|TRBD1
CASSADRGGTDTQYF
TGTGCCAGCAGCGCGGACAGGGGTGGTACAGATACGCAGTATTTT
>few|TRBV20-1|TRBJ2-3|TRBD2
CSAGGEISGGAYDTQYF
TGCAGTGCGGGGGGCGAGATTAGCGGGGGGGCCTACGATACGCAGTATTTT
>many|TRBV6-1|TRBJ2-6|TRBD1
CASSEAGQGSSGANVLTF
TGTGCCAGCAGTGAAGCAGGACAGGGGAGCTCTGGGGCCAACGTCCTGACTTTC
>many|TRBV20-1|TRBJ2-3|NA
CSVPFPDTQYF
TGCAGTGTTCCATTTCCAGATACGCAGTATTTT
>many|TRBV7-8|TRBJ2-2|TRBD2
CASSPTPGTSGKAGELFF
TGTGCCAGCAGCCCGACGCCCGGGACTAGCGGGAAGGCCGGGGAGCTGTTTTTT
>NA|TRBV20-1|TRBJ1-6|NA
CSARTSGHNSPLHF
TGCAGTGCTCGGACTTCAGGGCATAATTCACCCCTCCACTTT
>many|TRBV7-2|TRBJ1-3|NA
CASSGGGRLSGNTIYF
TGTGCCAGCAGTGGGGGTGGCAGGTTGTCTGGAAACACCATATATTTT
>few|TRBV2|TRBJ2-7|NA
CASSEQGSPYEQYF
TGTGCCAGCAGTGAACAGGGATCTCCCTACGAGCAGTACTTC
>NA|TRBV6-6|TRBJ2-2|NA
CASTTREPANTGELFF
TGTGCCAGCACCACTCGGGAACCGGCGAACACCGGGGAGCTGTTTTTT
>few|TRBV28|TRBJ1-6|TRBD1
CASKGASYNSPLHF
TGTGCCAGCAAGGGGGCTTCCTATAATTCACCCCTCCACTTT
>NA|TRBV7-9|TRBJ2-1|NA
CASTEGTSYNEQFF
TGTGCCAGTACAGAGGGTACTAGCTACAATGAGCAGTTCTTC
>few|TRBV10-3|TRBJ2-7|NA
CAISDPARGTAYEQYF
TGTGCCATCAGTGACCCCGCCCGGGGGACAGCCTACGAGCAGTACTTC
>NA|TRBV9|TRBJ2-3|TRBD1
CASSAGTGSTDTQYF
TGTGCCAGCAGCGCCGGGACAGGGAGCACAGATACGCAGTATTTT
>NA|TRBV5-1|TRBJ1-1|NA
CASGLGTTEAFF
TGCGCCAGCGGCCTAGGGACCACTGAAGCTTTCTTT
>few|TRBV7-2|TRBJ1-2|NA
CASSLGVGTSLYGYTF
TGTGCCAGCAGCTTAGGGGTTGGAACAAGCCTCTATGGCTACACCTTC
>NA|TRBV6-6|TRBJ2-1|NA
CASSYSSRDNEQFF
TGTGCCAGCAGTTACTCGAGCCGAGACAATGAGCAGTTCTTC
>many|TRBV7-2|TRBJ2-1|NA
CASSLKGTGDSEQFF
TGTGCCAGCAGCTTAAAGGGGACTGGGGACAGTGAGCAGTTCTTC
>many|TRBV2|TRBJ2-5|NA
CASSEAPPRQETQYF
TGTGCCAGCAGTGAAGCACCTCCGCGACAAGAGACCCAGTACTTC
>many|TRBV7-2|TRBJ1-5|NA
CASSPYGGAQHF
TGTGCCAGCAGCCCGTATGGTGGGGCCCAGCATTTT
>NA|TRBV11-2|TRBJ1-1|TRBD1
CASSWTGIGTEAFF
TGTGCCAGCAGCTGGACAGGTATAGGGACTGAAGCTTTCTTT
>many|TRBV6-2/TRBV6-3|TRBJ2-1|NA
CASRPGPFAYNEQFF
TGTGCCAGCAGGCCTGGTCCCTTTGCCTACAATGAGCAGTTCTTC
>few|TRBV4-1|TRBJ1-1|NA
CASSRVGGRGNTEAFF
TGTGCCAGCAGCCGGGTGGGGGGCAGGGGGAACACTGAAGCTTTCTTT
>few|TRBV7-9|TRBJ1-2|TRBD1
CASSPGQGRGYTF
TGTGCCAGCAGCCCCGGACAGGGAAGAGGCTACACCTTC